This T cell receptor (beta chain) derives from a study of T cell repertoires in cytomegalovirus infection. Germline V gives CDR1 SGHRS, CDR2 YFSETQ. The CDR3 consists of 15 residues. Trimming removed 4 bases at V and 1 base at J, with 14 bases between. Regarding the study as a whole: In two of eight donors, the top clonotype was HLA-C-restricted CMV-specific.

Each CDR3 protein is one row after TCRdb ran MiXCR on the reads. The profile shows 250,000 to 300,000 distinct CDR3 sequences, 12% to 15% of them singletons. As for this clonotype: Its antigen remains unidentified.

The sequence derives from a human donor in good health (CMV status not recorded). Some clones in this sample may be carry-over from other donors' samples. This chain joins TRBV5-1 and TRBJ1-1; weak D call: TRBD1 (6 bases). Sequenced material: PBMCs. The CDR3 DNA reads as TGCGCCAGCAGCGTACAGGGCGGCGCGAACACTGAAGCTTTCTTT. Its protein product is CASSVQGGANTEAFF.